This T cell receptor beta chain originates from a study of cytomegalovirus exposure and HLA in healthy donors. Study conclusions and caveats: Per published accounts, TCR beta sequences correctly predicted the HLA-A and HLA-B alleles of most subjects. CMV serostatus was the only recorded immune exposure for donors.

Trimming shortened V by 7 bases and J by 4 bases, and 16 bases separated the two germline ends. Germline CDR1 is SGHTA and CDR2 is FQGNSA. CDR3 length: 14 amino acids. Vbeta (60) and Jbeta (13) primers were used in the PCR. Sequenced by immunoSEQ multiplex PCR; TCRdb stores in-frame clones only, minus some. Its listing shows roughly 80,000 clones. As for this clone: Its matching antigen is unknown.

The genes are TRBV7-2 and TRBJ1-2; D possibly corresponds to TRBD1 (5 bases). The specimen sequenced was PBMCs. The TCR was taken from a man in his fifties in good health and CMV-seronegative. CDR3: CASNPYGGGYGYTF. CDR3 in DNA: TGTGCCAGCAACCCATACGGGGGAGGCTATGGCTACACCTTC.